This TCR beta chain derives from a study of T cells in Graves' hyperthyroidism and ophthalmopathy. Researchers took RNA transcripts and amplified the TCR beta CDR3 regions from them. Initially, a first-round RT-PCR of the TCR CDR3 employed the HTBI primer set. TCRdb re-called the multiplex PCR reads with MiXCR, one entry per CDR3 protein. The data contain under 400,000 distinct CDR3 sequences, roughly 15% of them seen just once; the ten biggest clones take up about 21%. Points on this clonotype: Antigen unknown.

The ends lost 0 bases at V and 9 bases at J; junction bases unmatched: 8. The CDR3 runs to 15 residues. Per the germline V gene, CDR1 is SGHKS and CDR2 is YYEKEE (reference sequence). General study points: Most thyroid clonotypes expanded above 0.001 were also detected in blood. A 13 V-J signature model discriminated ophthalmopathy versus stable hyperthyroidism.

This chain uses TRBV5-5 with TRBJ2-1; 8 nucleotides line up with TRBD2. The sample comprised blood. The sequence came from a woman between 55 and 75 years old with Graves' ophthalmopathy. The chain's CDR3 is CASSLGSLAGGEQFF. The CDR3 DNA is TGTGCCAGCAGCTTGGGGTCGCTAGCGGGCGGTGAGCAGTTCTTC.